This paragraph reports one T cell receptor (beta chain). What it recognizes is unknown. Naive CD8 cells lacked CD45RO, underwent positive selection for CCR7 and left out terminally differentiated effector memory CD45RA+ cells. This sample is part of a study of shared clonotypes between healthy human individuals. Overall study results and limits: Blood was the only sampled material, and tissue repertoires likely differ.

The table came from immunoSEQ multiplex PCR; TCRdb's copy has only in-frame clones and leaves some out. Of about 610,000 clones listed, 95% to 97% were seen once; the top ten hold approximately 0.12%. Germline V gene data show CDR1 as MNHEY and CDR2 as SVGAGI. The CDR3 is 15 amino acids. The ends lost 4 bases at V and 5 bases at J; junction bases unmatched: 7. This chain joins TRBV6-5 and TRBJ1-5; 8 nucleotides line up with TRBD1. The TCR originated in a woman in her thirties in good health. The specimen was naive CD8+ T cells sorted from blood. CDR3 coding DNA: TGTGCCAGCAGTTCGGCGGACAGGGAGCATCAGCCCCAGCATTTT. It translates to CASSSADREHQPQHF.